The source of this TCR beta chain is a study of molecular identifiers for immune sequencing clone quantification. The CDR3 runs 17 residues. Overall study results and limits: More than 98% of effector molecules, versus under 1% of naive-cell molecules, belonged to clones above 20 RNA copies. Investigators reportedly could detect spiked Jurkat TCR RNA from one cell among over 750,000 naive cells.

Libraries of naive CD8 T cells were made from around 20,000 to 1,000,000 sorted cells. They used 10%, 30% or 50% RNA. Sorting selected naive CD8 T cells with a CD8+CD4-CCR7+CD45RA+ phenotype. To note about this clonotype: Its antigen is still unknown.

TCRdb re-called the PCR reads with MiXCR, one entry per CDR3 protein. Here the sample spans approximately 680,000 distinct CDR3 sequences, around 25% being singletons. Sequencing was carried out using naive CD8+ T cells from blood, with Jurkat cell RNA spiked in. Subset given: FACS-sorted CD8+CD4-CCR7+CD45RA+ naive T cells. The clonotype was recovered from a human donor in good health. Some libraries in this study had Jurkat cell RNA spiked in. The chain joins TRBV3-2 to TRBJ2-2; TRBD1 is the table's D call and was not checked against the DNA. TRBV3-2 is described as a pseudogene. CDR3 residues: CASSQPYPPGQRGELFF. The DNA for the CDR3 is TGTGCCAGCAGCCAACCCTACCCCCCGGGACAGCGCGGGGAGCTGTTTTTT.